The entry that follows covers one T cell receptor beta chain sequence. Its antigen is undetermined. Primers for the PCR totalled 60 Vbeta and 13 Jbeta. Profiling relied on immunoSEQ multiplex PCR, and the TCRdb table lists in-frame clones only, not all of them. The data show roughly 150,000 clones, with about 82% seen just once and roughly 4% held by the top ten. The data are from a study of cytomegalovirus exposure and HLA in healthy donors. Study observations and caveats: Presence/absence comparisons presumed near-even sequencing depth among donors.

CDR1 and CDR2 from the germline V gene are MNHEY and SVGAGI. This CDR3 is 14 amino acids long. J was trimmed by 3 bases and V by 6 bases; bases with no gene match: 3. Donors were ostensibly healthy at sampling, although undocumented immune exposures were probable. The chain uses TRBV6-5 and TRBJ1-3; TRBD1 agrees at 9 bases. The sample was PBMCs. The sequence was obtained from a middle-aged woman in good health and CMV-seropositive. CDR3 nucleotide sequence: TGTGCCAGCAGCCAGGACAGGGGTGGAAACACCATATATTTT. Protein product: CASSQDRGGNTIYF.